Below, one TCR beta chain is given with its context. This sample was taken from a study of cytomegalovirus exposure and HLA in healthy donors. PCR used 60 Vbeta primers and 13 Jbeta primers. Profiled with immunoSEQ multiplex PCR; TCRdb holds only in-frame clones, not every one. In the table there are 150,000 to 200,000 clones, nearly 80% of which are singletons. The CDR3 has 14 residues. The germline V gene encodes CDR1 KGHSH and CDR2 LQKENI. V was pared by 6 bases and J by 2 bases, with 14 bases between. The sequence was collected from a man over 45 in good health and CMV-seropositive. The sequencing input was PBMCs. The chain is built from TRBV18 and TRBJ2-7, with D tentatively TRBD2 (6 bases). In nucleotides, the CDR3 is TGTGCCAGCTCGACCGGTGGGGAGGCCTACGAGCAGTACTTC. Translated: CASSTGGEAYEQYF.